This TCR beta chain was documented in a study of T cells in Graves' hyperthyroidism and ophthalmopathy. In its sample, this clonotype was seen many times. The CDR3 runs 18 residues. The germline CDR1 and CDR2 sequences are SNHLY and FYNNEI. The trim removed 2 bases at V and 0 bases at J, leaving 12 bases unmatched. TCR beta CDR3 region amplification was performed from RNA transcripts. With the HTBI primer set, the TCR CDR3 went through a first round of RT-PCR. A single record per CDR3 protein comes from TCRdb applying MiXCR to the multiplex PCR reads. The repertoire has around 690,000 distinct CDR3 sequences, 17% of them found once; the top ten carry 15% to 19%.

The sequenced sample consisted of blood. The chain combines TRBV2 with TRBJ1-2; 7 nucleotides line up with TRBD1. The source is a man aged 45-65 years with Graves' hyperthyroidism. For the CDR3, the DNA is TGTGCCAGCAGTGAATTGGCCGGGACAGACAGATCTAACTATGGCTACACCTTC. Amino acid sequence: CASSELAGTDRSNYGYTF. The full variable domain, in which reference TRBV2 and TRBJ1-2 provide the parts outside the CDR3, is EPEVTQTPSHQVTQMGQEVILRCVPISNHLYFYWYRQILGQKVEFLVSFYNNEISEKSEIFDDQFSVERPDGSNFTLKIRSTKLEDSAMYFCASSELAGTDRSNYGYTFGSGTRLTVV.